These 2 T cell receptor beta chains originate from one sample sequenced in a study of blood T cell repertoires in COVID-19. Assay: immunoSEQ multiplex PCR; the TCRdb copy retains only in-frame clones and omits some. The table includes around 200,000 clones, 85% detected once. The sample was PBMCs or T cells enriched from blood (not recorded which). The receptors stem from a man in his forties who had recovered from COVID-19.

The chain employs TRBV7-9 and TRBJ1-1, with 12 nucleotides matching TRBD1. Germline V gene data show CDR1 as SEHNR and CDR2 as FQNEAQ (reference sequence). The trim removed 0 bases at V and 1 base at J, leaving 3 bases unmatched. The CDR3 has 17 amino acids. CDR3 DNA sequence: TGTGCCAGCAGCTTAGCGCCGGGACAGGGGGCGAACACTGAAGCTTTCTTT. Translated: CASSLAPGQGANTEAFF.

J is TRBJ2-3 and V is TRBV21-1; the tabulated D call, TRBD1, remains unverified against the DNA. TRBV21-1 is a recognized pseudogene. The CDR3 contains 13 residues. The CDR3 bases are TGTGCCAGCAGCAAACAGAACACAGATACGCAGTATTTT. Protein product: CASSKQNTDTQYF.